Listed below are T cell receptor beta chains from one sample, sequenced in a study of shared clonotypes between healthy human individuals. The data were produced by immunoSEQ multiplex PCR, yet TCRdb's version contains in-frame clones alone and is incomplete. The table includes some 1,100,000 clones, around 82% detected once. Sequenced input: memory CD4+ T cells from PBMCs. These receptors were obtained from a man in his late teens or twenties in good health. Some clones in this sample may be carry-over from other donors' samples. Both conserved end residues are part of each CDR3. D genes are given only for firm matches. Rows may omit the clone size; those that give it use once, few, many or a size class.

j_gene,v_gene,len,d_gene,abundance,CDR3nt,CDR3aa
TRBJ2-7,TRBV18,16,TRBD2,NA,TGTGCCAGCTCAGAGCCTAGCGGGATCGGTGTCCACGAGCAGTACTTC,CASSEPSGIGVHEQYF
TRBJ2-1,TRBV11-2,13,NA,NA,TGTGCCAGCAGCTTATCCCCCCTCAATGAGCAGTTCTTC,CASSLSPLNEQFF
TRBJ1-2,TRBV30,17,NA,NA,TGTGCCTGGACCGTGAACCTGGAGGAACCAACTAACTATGGCTACACCTTC,CAWTVNLEEPTNYGYTF
TRBJ2-7,TRBV5-1,14,NA,few,TGCGCCAGCAGCCGACTCCAGGCGAGTGTGGAGCAGTACTTC,CASSRLQASVEQYF
TRBJ2-2,TRBV5-1,13,NA,NA,TGCGCCAGCAGCTCCGACTCCACCGGGGAGCTGTTTTTT,CASSSDSTGELFF
TRBJ1-4,TRBV5-1,13,NA,NA,TGCGCCAGCAGCAGGGGATTTAATGAAAAACTGTTTTTT,CASSRGFNEKLFF
TRBJ2-1,TRBV5-1,15,TRBD2,NA,TGCGCCAGCAGCGTACTAGCGGGAGGGCACAATGAGCAGTTCTTC,CASSVLAGGHNEQFF
TRBJ2-2,TRBV7-7,10,NA,NA,TGTGCCAGCGCGGCCGGGGAGCTGTTTTTT,CASAAGELFF
TRBJ2-5,TRBV7-6,11,NA,NA,TGTGCCAGCAGCCACCCGGGGACCCAGTACTTC,CASSHPGTQYF
TRBJ2-1,TRBV5-1,17,TRBD1,NA,TGCGCCAGCAGCTATGGCGGGACAGGGGTTCCCTACAATGAGCAGTTCTTC,CASSYGGTGVPYNEQFF
TRBJ2-4,TRBV18,14,TRBD1,NA,TGTGCCAGCTCACCGGACAGGGCAGGGGGCATTCAGTACTTC,CASSPDRAGGIQYF
TRBJ2-1,TRBV29-1,16,NA,NA,TGCAGCGTTGAAGATCCACGGGGAAGGTCCTACAATGAGCAGTTCTTC,CSVEDPRGRSYNEQFF
TRBJ2-5,TRBV12-5,15,TRBD2,NA,TGTGCTAGTGGGCTGACTAGCGGAGACCAAGAGACCCAGTACTTC,CASGLTSGDQETQYF
TRBJ2-3,TRBV28,13,NA,NA,TGTGCCAGCAGTTTCCTACTAGCAGATACGCAGTATTTT,CASSFLLADTQYF
TRBJ2-1,TRBV5-6,12,TRBD2,once,TGTGCCAGCAGCGCCACGGGAGGGCCTCAGTTCTTC,CASSATGGPQFF
TRBJ2-3,TRBV11-3,13,NA,NA,TGTGCCAGCAGCTTAACAGGGCGAGATACGCAGTATTTT,CASSLTGRDTQYF
TRBJ2-1,TRBV6-6,15,TRBD2,NA,TGTGCCAGCAGTCGTAGCGGGAGCTCCTACAATGAGCAGTTCTTC,CASSRSGSSYNEQFF
TRBJ2-1,TRBV27,13,NA,once,TGTGCCAGCGGTGGTGGGCCCCACAATGAGCAGTTCTTC,CASGGGPHNEQFF
TRBJ2-5,TRBV14,15,TRBD1,NA,TGTGCCAGCAGCCCCCTGGACAGGGAGAGGGAGACCCAGTACTTC,CASSPLDRERETQYF
TRBJ2-5,TRBV15,15,NA,NA,TGTGCCACCAGCAGAGATTTAACAGACACAGAGACCCAGTACTTC,CATSRDLTDTETQYF
TRBJ2-6,TRBV5-8,15,NA,NA,TGTGCCAGCAGCTTGGAGGCCAGAGGGGCCAACGTCCTGACTTTC,CASSLEARGANVLTF
TRBJ2-2,TRBV28,15,NA,NA,TGTGCCAGCTACCCCAGCCGAGGGAACACCGGGGAGCTGTTTTTT,CASYPSRGNTGELFF
TRBJ2-3,TRBV4-1,15,TRBD1,few,TGCGCCAGCAGCCAAGTCGGGACAGCCCCAGATACGCAGTATTTT,CASSQVGTAPDTQYF
TRBJ2-2,TRBV7-8,17,NA,NA,TGTGCCAGCAGCTCCCCCAGGGTGGGAACGAACACCGGGGAGCTGTTTTTT,CASSSPRVGTNTGELFF
TRBJ1-1,TRBV4-3,13,NA,many,TGCGCCAGCAGCCAAGATCTGGGGGCAATGGCTTTCTTT,CASSQDLGAMAFF
TRBJ2-2,TRBV11-3,18,NA,NA,TGTGCCAGCAGCTTAGGTTCCCTAACAGGGACGAACACCGGGGAGCTGTTTTTT,CASSLGSLTGTNTGELFF
TRBJ2-3,TRBV25-1,15,TRBD2,few,TGTGCCAGCAGCCCCGCGGGAGTCGGGACAGATACGCAGTATTTT,CASSPAGVGTDTQYF
TRBJ1-2,TRBV19,15,NA,NA,TGTGCCAGTAGTATCACCGGGACTTCGATAGTGGGCTACACCTTC,CASSITGTSIVGYTF
TRBJ2-1,TRBV5-6,15,NA,NA,TGTGCCAGCAGCAGGGACGGCCTCTTCTACAATGAGCAGTTCTTC,CASSRDGLFYNEQFF
TRBJ2-7,TRBV27,13,NA,NA,TGTGCCAGCGGGGCAGCCCCTTTTGGCGAGCAGTACTTC,CASGAAPFGEQYF
TRBJ1-6,TRBV9,15,NA,NA,TGTGCCAGCAGCGTAGTTGGGGAGGGACGTTCACCCCTCCACTTT,CASSVVGEGRSPLHF
TRBJ1-1,TRBV13,15,TRBD1,few,TGTGCCAGCAGCCTAAGGAGACAGGGGAGGACTGAAGCTTTCTTT,CASSLRRQGRTEAFF
TRBJ1-5,TRBV28,15,TRBD1,NA,TGTGCCAGCAGGGGGACAGGGGGCTACGAGCAGCCCCAGCATTTT,CASRGTGGYEQPQHF
TRBJ2-1,TRBV18,14,NA,NA,TGTGCCAGCTCACCACTCGGGGAAGTCCATGAGCAGTTCTTC,CASSPLGEVHEQFF
TRBJ2-7,TRBV29-1,13,TRBD1,NA,TGCAGCGTGTTGGGACAGGGGCTCTACGAGCAGTACTTC,CSVLGQGLYEQYF
TRBJ2-3,TRBV5-4,15,TRBD2,NA,TGTGCCAGCAGCGAAGGACTAGCGGGAACAGATACGCAGTATTTT,CASSEGLAGTDTQYF
TRBJ1-1,TRBV28,16,TRBD1,NA,TGTGCCAGCAGCGGCCCCTACAGGGGTACGTTCACTGAAGCTTTCTTT,CASSGPYRGTFTEAFF
TRBJ2-7,TRBV7-2,16,TRBD1,NA,TGTGCCAGCAGCCAGGGGGCCGGGACAGGGGGCTACGAGCAGTACTTC,CASSQGAGTGGYEQYF
TRBJ2-3,TRBV5-4,17,TRBD2,NA,TGTGCCAGCAGCTTGTCCCTCGGCGGGAGAACGGTAGATACGCAGTATTTT,CASSLSLGGRTVDTQYF
TRBJ2-3,TRBV5-1,15,TRBD2,once,TGCGCCAGCAGCCCCTTAGGTAGCGGGATAGATACGCAGTATTTT,CASSPLGSGIDTQYF
TRBJ1-2,TRBV6-1,13,NA,NA,TGTGCCAGCAGACCGGGGGGCGCGGATGGCTACACCTTC,CASRPGGADGYTF
TRBJ2-1,TRBV5-1,13,NA,once,TGCGCCAGCAGCGAGAGGCCACAATCCGAGCAGTTCTTC,CASSERPQSEQFF
TRBJ1-1,TRBV19,13,NA,NA,TGTGCCAGTACCCAGCCTATGAACACTGAAGCTTTCTTT,CASTQPMNTEAFF
TRBJ1-4,TRBV5-5,15,NA,NA,TGTGCCAGCAGCTTGTGGGGGCAGGGTGATGAAAAACTGTTTTTT,CASSLWGQGDEKLFF
TRBJ1-5,TRBV6-1,13,NA,few,TGTGCCAGCAGACCCCGGGGCGATCAGCCCCAGCATTTT,CASRPRGDQPQHF
TRBJ2-7,TRBV2,14,TRBD2,few,TGTGCCAGCAGGGAAAGCGGGAGGGCCGATAAGCAGTACTTC,CASRESGRADKQYF
TRBJ1-6,TRBV6-5,13,NA,NA,TGTGCCAGCAGCCTAGGGCAGAATTCACCCCTCCACTTT,CASSLGQNSPLHF
TRBJ1-1,TRBV25-1,16,NA,few,TGTGCCAGCAGCGTGAATTATGGGGAGGGTGTCGCTGAAGCTTTCTTT,CASSVNYGEGVAEAFF
TRBJ2-7,TRBV5-6,14,NA,NA,TGTGCCAGCAAGTTCGGGCAGCTAAACTACGAGCAGTACTTC,CASKFGQLNYEQYF
TRBJ1-1,TRBV7-9,14,NA,once,TGTGCCAGCAGCTTAGACAGGGCGAACACTGAAGCTTTCTTT,CASSLDRANTEAFF
TRBJ2-1,TRBV7-9,15,TRBD2,NA,TGTGCCAGCAGCTTAAGACTAGCGGCGGGCAATGAGCAGTTCTTC,CASSLRLAAGNEQFF
TRBJ2-1,TRBV20-1,11,NA,NA,TGCAGTGCTAGGTACTACAATGAGCAGTTCTTC,CSARYYNEQFF